This is a list of T cell receptor beta chains from one sample in a study of blood T cell repertoires in COVID-19. Some clones are missing from TCRdb's copy, which holds only in-frame ones; the method was immunoSEQ multiplex PCR. The sample shows 250,000 or so clones, roughly 86% of them seen only once. The sequencing input was PBMCs or T cells enriched from blood (not recorded which). These receptors all stem from a woman younger than 35 who had recovered from COVID-19. The CDR3 runs from the conserved cysteine through the conserved F or W. The D gene is left open where the match is weak. Clone size is not always given. Where it is, it says once, few, many or a class for expanded clones.

V	D	size	J	CDR3	DNA
TRBV28	TRBD1	-	TRBJ2-2	CASSPPGQPTNTGELFF	TGTGCCAGCAGTCCGCCGGGACAGCCGACGAACACCGGGGAGCTGTTTTTT
TRBV19	-	-	TRBJ1-1	CASSTRTEAFF	TGTGCCAGTAGTACGAGGACTGAAGCTTTCTTT
TRBV28	-	-	TRBJ1-4	CASSFERREKLFF	TGTGCCAGCAGTTTCGAACGGCGGGAAAAACTGTTTTTT
TRBV2	-	-	TRBJ2-5	CASSVRGETQYF	TGTGCCAGCAGTGTCAGGGGAGAGACCCAGTACTTC
TRBV28	TRBD1	-	TRBJ1-5	CASSRQGGNQPQHF	TGTGCCAGCAGTCGACAGGGGGGAAATCAGCCCCAGCATTTT
TRBV5-1	TRBD2	-	TRBJ2-5	CASSRGTSGRTYQETQYF	TGCGCCAGCAGCCGAGGGACTAGCGGGAGGACATATCAAGAGACCCAGTACTTC
TRBV18	TRBD1	-	TRBJ1-2	CASSPPMGGTVGGYTF	TGTGCCAGCTCACCACCTATGGGCGGGACAGTGGGAGGCTACACCTTC
TRBV3-1/TRBV3-2	-	-	TRBJ2-7	CASSRGLYEQYF	TGTGCCAGCAGCAGGGGACTCTACGAGCAGTACTTC
TRBV5-1	-	-	TRBJ1-5	CASSLQGNSNQPQHF	TGCGCCAGCAGCTTACAGGGCAATAGCAATCAGCCCCAGCATTTT
TRBV7-9	-	-	TRBJ2-1	CASSSPGYGRGPYNEQFF	TGTGCCAGCAGCTCCCCCGGGTATGGGCGGGGCCCCTACAATGAGCAGTTCTTC
TRBV7-7	TRBD2	-	TRBJ2-1	CASSLGLAGYNEQFF	TGTGCCAGCAGCTTAGGACTAGCGGGGTACAATGAGCAGTTCTTC
TRBV5-1	-	-	TRBJ2-3	CASRLGTDTQYF	TGCGCCAGCCGACTTGGCACAGATACGCAGTATTTT
TRBV4-3	-	-	TRBJ2-1	CASMKNNRVSNEQFF	TGCGCCAGCATGAAAAATAACAGGGTTTCCAATGAGCAGTTCTTC
TRBV11-3	-	-	TRBJ1-6	CASSLTDNLSPLHF	TGTGCCAGCAGCTTGACTGATAATCTTTCACCCCTCCACTTT
TRBV7-9	-	-	TRBJ2-7	CASSPFGGSGSYEQYF	TGTGCCAGCAGCCCCTTTGGGGGTAGCGGTTCCTACGAGCAGTACTTC
TRBV9	-	-	TRBJ2-2	CASSVYGDIGELFF	TGTGCCAGCAGCGTGTACGGGGATATCGGGGAGCTGTTTTTT
TRBV27	-	-	TRBJ2-5	CASRSTGILSETQYF	TGTGCCAGCAGGTCTACAGGGATCCTCTCGGAGACCCAGTACTTC
TRBV10-1	TRBD2	-	TRBJ2-1	CASSENREGPYNEQFF	TGCGCCAGCAGTGAAAACCGGGAGGGCCCCTACAATGAGCAGTTCTTC
TRBV7-9	TRBD1	-	TRBJ2-7	CASSLTTGSSSYEQYF	TGTGCCAGCAGCCTGACGACAGGGTCCAGCTCCTACGAGCAGTACTTC
TRBV5-4	-	-	TRBJ2-7	CASSPGLAIEQYF	TGTGCCAGCAGTCCCGGGCTAGCGATTGAGCAGTACTTC
TRBV10-1	-	-	TRBJ1-5	CASSTGIGQPQHF	TGCGCCAGCAGCACAGGGATCGGCCAGCCCCAGCATTTT
TRBV14	-	-	TRBJ2-5	CASSQVRVAPYQETQYF	TGTGCCAGCAGCCAAGTGAGGGTAGCGCCCTACCAAGAGACCCAGTACTTC
TRBV28	-	-	TRBJ2-4	CASSADQGSCDF	TGTGCCAGCAGCGCTGACCAGGGGAGCTGTGACTTC
TRBV7-2	TRBD1	-	TRBJ2-3	CASSLDRQGKEGTQYF	TGTGCCAGCAGCTTAGACCGACAGGGAAAAGAGGGTACGCAGTATTTT
TRBV7-3	-	few	TRBJ2-1	CASSSQGNEQFF	TGTGCCAGCAGCTCACAGGGTAATGAGCAGTTCTTC
TRBV19	TRBD2	-	TRBJ2-7	CASSTGLELAGTYEQYF	TGTGCCAGTAGTACAGGGCTAGAACTAGCGGGAACCTACGAGCAGTACTTC
TRBV18	-	-	TRBJ2-5	CASSRERAPQETQYF	TGTGCCAGCTCAAGGGAGCGGGCGCCCCAAGAGACCCAGTACTTC
TRBV28	-	-	TRBJ1-5	CASRLFGQYFSNQPQHF	TGTGCCAGCAGGCTATTTGGACAGTACTTTAGCAATCAGCCCCAGCATTTT
TRBV10-3	TRBD1	-	TRBJ1-3	CAISDRVAGNTIYF	TGTGCCATCAGCGACAGGGTGGCTGGAAACACCATATATTTT
TRBV18	TRBD2	-	TRBJ2-7	CASSATGGLAGSGRPSYEQYF	TGTGCCAGCTCAGCAACGGGGGGGCTCGCCGGTAGCGGGAGGCCTTCCTACGAGCAGTACTTC
TRBV11-2	TRBD1	-	TRBJ2-7	CASREQGQGYEQYF	TGTGCCAGCAGGGAGCAGGGACAGGGCTACGAGCAGTACTTC
TRBV5-1	-	-	TRBJ2-7	CASSKQAGYEQYF	TGCGCCAGCAGTAAACAGGCTGGCTACGAGCAGTACTTC
TRBV2	TRBD1	-	TRBJ2-3	CASSEDRGRDTQYF	TGTGCCAGCAGTGAGGACAGGGGGCGAGATACGCAGTATTTT
TRBV4-2	-	-	TRBJ1-3	CASSQDVGGYGNTIYF	TGTGCCAGCAGCCAAGATGTTGGGGGGTACGGAAACACCATATATTTT
TRBV28	-	-	TRBJ1-2	CASSSPRGRGPYGYTF	TGTGCCAGCAGTTCTCCTCGGGGCAGGGGTCCTTATGGCTACACCTTC
TRBV12-3/TRBV12-4	-	-	TRBJ1-2	CASSLDRNYGYTF	TGTGCCAGCAGTTTGGACAGAAACTATGGCTACACCTTC